Presented here are 7 T cell receptor beta chains from one specimen sequenced in a study of graft-versus-host responses after intestinal transplantation. Measured with immunoSEQ multiplex PCR; TCRdb has only the in-frame clones, and not every one. The sample records over 100,000 clones, approximately 90% being singletons. Their specific antigens are unknown. The material was unstimulated CD4+ T cells sorted from spleen or lymph node cells, obtained before transplant. Receptors were obtained from a human donor who was the organ donor for an intestinal transplant.

CDR3 nucleotide sequence: TGTGCCAGCAGCATACAGGGGGCCAAAAACATTCAGTACTTC. This sequence encodes CASSIQGAKNIQYF. This chain uses TRBV7-9 with TRBJ2-4, with 7 bases aligning to TRBD1. With 5 bases clipped from V and 1 base from J, the junction kept 2 bases outside the gene matches. Germline V gene sequence: CDR1 SEHNR, CDR2 FQNEAQ (reference sequence). The CDR3 spans 14 residues.

The chain joins TRBV6-6 to TRBJ2-7; 9 bases line up with TRBD1. Per the germline V gene, CDR1 is MNHNY and CDR2 is SVGAGI (reference sequence). Losses at the gene ends were 6 bases for V and 3 bases for J; bases not matched to a gene: 6. The CDR3 extends over 14 amino acids. The CDR3 DNA reads TGTGCCAGCAGGGTAGGACAGGGGAGCTACGAGCAGTACTTC. Its translation is CASRVGQGSYEQYF.

This chain uses TRBV4-3 with TRBJ1-4; D is unclear. CDR1 and CDR2 (germline): LGHNA, YSLEER. Trimming stripped 3 bases from V and 7 bases from J, with 18 bases between. CDR3 length: 16 amino acids. CDR3 loop: CASSQEFTAGSEKLFF. The CDR3 bases are TGCGCCAGCAGCCAGGAATTCACGGCAGGAAGTGAAAAACTGTTTTTT.

This clone was seen just once. The chain combines TRBV7-9 with TRBJ1-1; no reliable D call. Germline V gene lookup returns CDR1 SEHNR and CDR2 FQNEAQ (reference sequence). The CDR3 is 12 residues long. The ends were cut back, 5 bases at V and 0 bases at J, with 4 bases in the middle. The CDR3 sequence: CASSRMNTEAFF. The CDR3 coding sequence is TGTGCCAGCAGCCGAATGAACACTGAAGCTTTCTTT.

This clone appeared a single time. The V gene is TRBV5-1, the J gene TRBJ2-3, with D possibly being TRBD2 (5 bases). V was shortened by 3 bases and J by 6 bases, with 11 bases between the two germline ends. The germline V gene encodes CDR1 SGHRS and CDR2 YFSETQ. The CDR3 contains 13 residues. The CDR3, as DNA: TGCGCCAGCAGCTATGAGCGGACGGATACGCAGTATTTT. Protein sequence: CASSYERTDTQYF. Filled out from reference TRBV5-1 and TRBJ2-3, the complete variable domain reads KAGVTQTPRYLIKTRGQQVTLSCSPISGHRSVSWYQQTPGQGLQFLFEYFSETQRNKGNFPGRFSGRQFSNSRSEMNVSTLELGDSALYLCASSYERTDTQYFGPGTRLTVL.

The J gene is TRBJ2-7, the V gene TRBV5-1; 7 positions agree with TRBD2. Germline CDR1 SGHRS, CDR2 YFSETQ. The ends lost 4 bases at V and 0 bases at J; junction bases unmatched: 10. There are 16 residues in the CDR3. For the CDR3, the DNA is TGCGCCAGCAGCCGGACTGTAGCTAGCGGCTCCTACGAGCAGTACTTC. Residues: CASSRTVASGSYEQYF. The complete variable domain, with remaining parts taken from reference TRBV5-1 and TRBJ2-7, reads KAGVTQTPRYLIKTRGQQVTLSCSPISGHRSVSWYQQTPGQGLQFLFEYFSETQRNKGNFPGRFSGRQFSNSRSEMNVSTLELGDSALYLCASSRTVASGSYEQYFGPGTRLTVT.

J is TRBJ2-7 and V is TRBV11-2; 7 nucleotides line up with TRBD1. Germline V gene data show CDR1 as SGHAT and CDR2 as FQNNGV. CDR3 length: 14 residues. The V gene end was trimmed by 10 bases and the J gene end by 2 bases; junction bases not matched to a gene: 11. The CDR3 sequence is CATGKRTGTYEQYF. The CDR3, as DNA: TGTGCCACAGGAAAAAGGACAGGTACCTACGAGCAGTACTTC.